Listed below are T cell receptor beta chains from one sample, sequenced in a study of siplizumab effects on memory and regulatory T cells. The protocol was immunoSEQ multiplex PCR, while the TCRdb copy is restricted to in-frame clones and leaves out a portion. This table holds about 50,000 clones, nearly 98% found once. Specimen: naive CD4+ T cells sorted from blood. Receptors were obtained from a human donor in good health. Both conserved end residues are part of each CDR3. A D gene is named only where the DNA matches it firmly. The size field is filled for only some rows; it gives once, few, many or a size class.

J: TRBJ1-3
length: 14
D: NA
V: TRBV18
size: once
CDR3: CASSPTDSGNTIYF
DNA: TGTGCCAGCTCACCAACAGACTCTGGAAACACCATATATTTT

J: TRBJ2-1
length: 15
D: TRBD2
V: TRBV6-1
size: once
CDR3: CASRTSGSRNGEQFF
DNA: TGTGCCAGCAGGACTAGCGGGAGTAGAAATGGTGAGCAGTTCTTC

J: TRBJ2-4
length: 15
D: NA
V: TRBV6-1
size: NA
CDR3: CASSDRRIAKNIQYF
DNA: TGTGCCAGCAGTGATCGACGAATAGCCAAAAACATTCAGTACTTC

J: TRBJ2-1
length: 16
D: TRBD2
V: TRBV7-3
size: NA
CDR3: CASSLTRLAGAHEQFF
DNA: TGTGCCAGCAGCTTAACACGGCTAGCGGGAGCCCATGAGCAGTTCTTC

J: TRBJ1-2
length: 14
D: NA
V: TRBV19
size: NA
CDR3: CASSIGLRGWGYTF
DNA: TGTGCCAGTAGTATAGGTTTGAGGGGATGGGGCTACACCTTC

J: TRBJ1-1
length: 15
D: NA
V: TRBV5-1
size: NA
CDR3: CASSLAQGKNTEAFF
DNA: TGCGCCAGCAGCTTGGCGCAGGGAAAGAACACTGAAGCTTTCTTT

J: TRBJ2-6
length: 13
D: NA
V: TRBV23-1
size: NA
CDR3: CASSQQGSHVLTF
DNA: TGCGCCAGCAGTCAACAGGGTTCTCACGTCCTGACTTTC

J: TRBJ2-5
length: 15
D: NA
V: TRBV9
size: NA
CDR3: CASSPAPTPGETQYF
DNA: TGTGCCAGCAGCCCCGCCCCAACCCCAGGGGAGACCCAGTACTTC

J: TRBJ2-5
length: 13
D: NA
V: TRBV10-3
size: NA
CDR3: CAISAGIKETQYF
DNA: TGTGCCATCAGTGCCGGGATTAAAGAGACCCAGTACTTC

J: TRBJ2-1
length: 15
D: TRBD2
V: TRBV7-8
size: NA
CDR3: CASSYKSGSYNEQFF
DNA: TGTGCCAGCAGTTACAAAAGCGGGAGCTACAATGAGCAGTTCTTC

J: TRBJ2-3
length: 22
D: TRBD2
V: TRBV4-1
size: NA
CDR3: CASSRDPSGRSPFLTSTDTQYF
DNA: TGCGCCAGCAGTCGAGACCCCAGCGGGAGGTCCCCGTTCCTTACTAGCACAGATACGCAGTATTTT

J: TRBJ2-7
length: 16
D: TRBD1
V: TRBV5-1
size: NA
CDR3: CASSVVPGQSSYEQYF
DNA: TGCGCCAGCAGCGTAGTCCCGGGACAGAGCTCCTACGAGCAGTACTTC